These 17 T cell receptor beta chains came from one sample sequenced in a study of cytomegalovirus exposure and HLA in healthy donors (dated by TCRdb to 2016 to 2017). The library was prepared using the immunoSEQ multiplex PCR assay. For the multiplex PCR, a mixture combining 60 forward primers for TCR Vbeta segments and 13 reverse primers for TCR Jbeta segments was used. This is the immuneACCESS table as TCRdb keeps it, with only in-frame sequences that have V and J called. A part of the clones is gone; compared with another copy, unresolved V genes explain less than half, and the rest is unexplained. The sample has approximately 190,000 clones on record, about 87% of them singletons. Over 1% of the sample lies in the top ten. Sequenced material: PBMCs. Receptors were obtained from a man aged 30-40 years in good health and CMV-seronegative.

The chain couples TRBV18 to TRBJ2-5, with TRBD1 matching 8 bases. The CDR3 spans 15 residues. V dropped 4 bases and J dropped 1; count of bases not matched to a gene: 5. Germline CDR1 and CDR2: KGHSH and LQKENI. DNA of the CDR3: TGTGCCAGCTCACGTCAGGGGGCGGGCCAAGAGACCCAGTACTTC. Encoded protein: CASSRQGAGQETQYF.

The chain links TRBV4-3 to TRBJ1-1; D is unclear. The CDR3 loop spans 16 amino acids. Germline-derived CDR1 and CDR2 are LGHNA and YSLEER. With 0 bases removed from V and 3 bases from J, the gap between germline ends came to 14 bases. DNA of the CDR3: TGCGCCAGCAGCCAAGATATAGGAGGTGGGGACACTGAAGCTTTCTTT. Translated: CASSQDIGGGDTEAFF.

The rearrangement links TRBV19 to TRBJ1-2; perhaps TRBD1 as D (5 bases). CDR1 LNHDA and CDR2 SQIVND come from the germline V gene (reference sequence). V shed 7 bases and J shed 2 bases, with 17 bases lying between them. CDR3 length: 15 amino acids. In DNA form, the CDR3 reads TGTGCCAGTACCCAGAAGGGGCAGCCAAACTATGGCTACACCTTC. Its protein is CASTQKGQPNYGYTF.

The chain recombines TRBV29-1 with TRBJ1-1, with D perhaps TRBD1 (6 bases). The CDR3 extends over 13 amino acids. In germline, CDR1 is SQVTM, CDR2 ANQGSEA. The V and J ends lost 3 bases and 1 base respectively, with 9 bases between them. CDR3 DNA: TGCAGCGTTGACAGGGGAGCGAACACTGAAGCTTTCTTT. It specifies CSVDRGANTEAFF.

The chain joins TRBV7-9 to TRBJ2-5; TRBD2 matches 8 bases. Germline values: CDR1 SEHNR, CDR2 FQNEAQ (reference sequence). The CDR3 has 17 amino acids. The ends lost 4 bases at V and 5 bases at J; junction bases unmatched: 15. CDR3 coding DNA: TGTGCCAGCAGCTACCCAGCGGGGGACTCGTTGACGGAGACCCAGTACTTC. It specifies CASSYPAGDSLTETQYF. Variable domain in full (rest from reference TRBV7-9 and TRBJ2-5): DTGVSQNPRHKITKRGQNVTFRCDPISEHNRLYWYRQTLGQGPEFLTYFQNEAQLEKSRLLSDRFSAERPKGSFSTLEIQRTEQGDSAMYLCASSYPAGDSLTETQYFGPGTRLLVL.

The V and J genes are TRBV9 and TRBJ2-7; 7 bases match TRBD1. This CDR3 is 13 amino acids long. The V segment lost 7 bases and the J segment 7 bases; nucleotides outside the gene matches: 11. From germline, CDR1 is SGDLS and CDR2 YYNGEE. CDR3 DNA: TGTGCCAGCTCCGTCAGGGGACAGACGGAGCAGTACTTC. Translated: CASSVRGQTEQYF.

V and J are TRBV28 and TRBJ1-1; D unresolved. The CDR3 consists of 15 residues. V lost 3 bases and J lost 1, with 12 bases in between. The germline V gene has CDR1 MDHEN and CDR2 SYDVKM. This chain's CDR3 is CASSLERVANTEAFF. The CDR3 nucleotides are TGTGCCAGCAGTTTGGAGAGGGTGGCGAACACTGAAGCTTTCTTT.

The chain is built from TRBV28 and TRBJ1-3, with TRBD1 as a possible D gene (5 bases). CDR3 length: 14 amino acids. V shed 1 base and J shed 2 bases, with 6 bases lying between them. Per the germline V gene, CDR1 is MDHEN and CDR2 is SYDVKM. The CDR3 sequence is CASSLSGTGNTIYF. The CDR3 DNA reads TGTGCCAGCAGTTTATCAGGGACTGGAAACACCATATATTTT.

This clone showed up just a few times. The gene calls are TRBV18 and TRBJ1-1; D uncertain. The CDR3 length is 14 residues. V was cut by 4 bases and J by 3 bases, with 12 bases left in between. Looked up from germline, CDR1 is KGHSH and CDR2 is LQKENI. This CDR3 reads CASSRLVRDTEAFF. The CDR3 DNA follows: TGTGCCAGCTCACGCCTGGTTAGAGACACTGAAGCTTTCTTT.

This clone was picked up a small number of times. The J gene is TRBJ2-3, the V gene TRBV7-2; D perhaps matches TRBD2 (5 bases). The V and J ends lost 5 bases and 2 bases respectively, with 14 bases between them. The germline V gene encodes CDR1 SGHTA and CDR2 FQGNSA. This CDR3 region has 15 residues. The CDR3 loop is CASSQTLTITDTQYF. The CDR3 region has the DNA TGTGCCAGCAGCCAAACGTTGACTATCACAGATACGCAGTATTTT.

The V and J genes are TRBV19 and TRBJ2-4; 11 nucleotides match TRBD1. Germline CDR1 and CDR2: LNHDA and SQIVND (reference sequence). The length of the CDR3 is 16 residues. The junction had 3 bases not matched to a gene; V was cut back by 4 bases and J by 1 base. CDR3 DNA: TGTGCCAGTAGTAGGGACAGGGGGGAGGCCAAAAACATTCAGTACTTC. Its protein product is CASSRDRGEAKNIQYF.

The J gene is TRBJ1-3, the V gene TRBV5-8; D is unresolved. From germline, CDR1 is SGHTS and CDR2 YDEGEE. This CDR3 spans 18 amino acids. Trimming cost V 3 bases and J 3 bases, with 22 bases left between them. The CDR3 bases are TGTGCCAGCAGCTCCCTCTCTAGCAGTATCCCCCTTGGAAACACCATATATTTT. This gives the protein CASSSLSSSIPLGNTIYF.

The chain links TRBV29-1 to TRBJ1-5; tentatively, D is TRBD1 (5 bases). This CDR3 is 12 amino acids long. Deletions cut 4 bases from V and 5 bases from J, with 9 bases between. Germline loops: CDR1 SQVTM, CDR2 ANQGSEA. The DNA of the CDR3 is TGCAGCGTTGTGGGGCTCGATCAGCCCCAGCATTTT. It specifies CSVVGLDQPQHF. The full variable domain, rest sourced from reference TRBV29-1 and TRBJ1-5, is SAVISQKPSRDICQRGTSLTIQCQVDSQVTMMFWYRQQPGQSLTLIATANQGSEATYESGFVIDKFPISRPNLTFSTLTVSNMSPEDSSIYLCSVVGLDQPQHFGDGTRLSIL.

The rearrangement links TRBV25-1 to TRBJ2-1, with 8 bases matching TRBD2. V was clipped by 7 bases and J by 12 bases; unmatched bases: 14. This CDR3 has 14 amino acids. Germline loops: CDR1 MGHDK, CDR2 SYGVNS. The DNA of the CDR3 is TGTGCCAGCACCCCCCCGGGGGGGACCATAGGGCAGTTCTTC. This gives the protein CASTPPGGTIGQFF.

The chain joins TRBV7-6 to TRBJ2-5; 8 bases line up with TRBD2. Per germline, CDR1 SGHVS and CDR2 FNYEAQ. The CDR3 is 13 amino acids. V trimming: 5 bases; J trimming: 5 bases; junction bases outside the gene matches: 4. CDR3 bases: TGTGCCAGCAGCCCCCGACTAGCGGAGACCCAGTACTTC. Translating it yields CASSPRLAETQYF.

The chain uses TRBV19 and TRBJ2-3; a possible D gene is TRBD2 (6 bases). This CDR3 region has 18 residues. Germline values: CDR1 LNHDA, CDR2 SQIVND (reference sequence). The V gene lost 0 bases and the J gene lost 4 bases, with 20 bases spanning the gap. The CDR3 DNA reads as TGTGCCAGTAGTATAGATTGGTTCATGGGGACTGATGCAGATACGCAGTATTTT. Encoded protein: CASSIDWFMGTDADTQYF.

V gene TRBV27 combines with J gene TRBJ2-7; 10 bases map to TRBD1. Germline trimming cut 3 bases from V and 6 bases from J; bases unmatched to any gene: 14. This CDR3 spans 17 amino acids. Germline CDR1 MNHEY, CDR2 SMNVEV (reference sequence). The CDR3 reads CASSLTGWGQGIVEQYF. As DNA, the CDR3 is TGTGCCAGCAGTTTGACTGGTTGGGGACAGGGGATCGTCGAGCAGTACTTC.